This T cell receptor beta chain comes out of a study of blood T cell repertoires in COVID-19. Study details: Italy, Spain and the United States were the sources of the convalescent and acute COVID-19 samples. Sources were T cells, B-cell-depleted T cells, or PBMCs; the material itself was cDNA or gDNA.

The CDR3 has 16 residues. V lost 0 bases, J lost 2 bases, and 13 bases lay in between. The germline V gene encodes CDR1 SGHRS and CDR2 YFSETQ. In the original processing: Nucleated cell number was recorded as an estimate derived from reference gene primer amplification. Only in-frame clones appear in the TCRdb table, and some are missing; sequencing was by immunoSEQ multiplex PCR. V, J and clone size reflect that table, while D and trimming were determined from the DNA. Of 140,000 to 150,000 clones in the sample, 80% were seen once. The source material was peripheral blood. The source is a woman aged 50 to 60 with acute or convalescent COVID-19. The J gene is TRBJ2-3, the V gene TRBV5-1, with D possibly TRBD1 on 5 matching bases. The CDR3 protein is CASSLGQGGPTDTQYF. Written as DNA, the CDR3 is TGCGCCAGCAGCTTGGGGCAGGGTGGCCCCACAGATACGCAGTATTTT.